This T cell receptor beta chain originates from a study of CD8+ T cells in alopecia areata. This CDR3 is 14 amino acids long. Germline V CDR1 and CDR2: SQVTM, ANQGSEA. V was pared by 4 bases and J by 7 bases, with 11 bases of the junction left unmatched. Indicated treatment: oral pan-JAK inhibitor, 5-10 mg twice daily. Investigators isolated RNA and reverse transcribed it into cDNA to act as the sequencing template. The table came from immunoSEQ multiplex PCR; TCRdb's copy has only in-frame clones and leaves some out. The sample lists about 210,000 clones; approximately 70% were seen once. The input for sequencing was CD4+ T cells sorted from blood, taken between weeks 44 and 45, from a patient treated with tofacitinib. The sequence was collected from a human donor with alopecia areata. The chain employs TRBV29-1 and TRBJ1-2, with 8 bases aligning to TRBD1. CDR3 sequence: CSVVVPGGRGGYTF. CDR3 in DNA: TGCAGCGTTGTGGTTCCAGGGGGCAGGGGTGGCTACACCTTC.